This T cell receptor beta chain was sequenced during a study of T cells after yellow fever vaccination. UMIs and a universal primer site were added when TCR cDNA was made by 5'RACE template switching. From the 5' RACE reads, TCRdb called clonotypes with MiXCR, one entry per CDR3 protein. The table has 450,000 to 650,000 distinct CDR3 sequences, approximately 13% seen once; the top ten hold over 12%. This clonotype originated in a man younger than 40 who received the YFV17D yellow fever vaccine. Sequencing was performed on PBMCs, taken on the day of the yellow fever booster vaccination.

CDR3 residues: CASSAQGRLNTEAFF. CDR3 nucleotide sequence: TGCGCCAGCAGCGCACAGGGTCGACTGAACACTGAAGCTTTCTTT. This sequence joins TRBV5-1 and TRBJ1-1; possibly TRBD1 for D (6 bases). The CDR3 is 15 amino acids. The germline V and J ends were trimmed by 4 bases and 0 bases, with 13 bases remaining between them. Germline loops: CDR1 SGHRS, CDR2 YFSETQ.